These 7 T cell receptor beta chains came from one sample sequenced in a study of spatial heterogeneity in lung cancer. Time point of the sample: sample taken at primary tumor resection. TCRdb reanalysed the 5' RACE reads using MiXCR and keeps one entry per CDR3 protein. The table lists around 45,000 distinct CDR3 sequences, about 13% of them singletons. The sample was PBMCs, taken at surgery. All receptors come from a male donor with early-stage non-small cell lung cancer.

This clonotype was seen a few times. CDR3 protein: CAISEGTLAGTTDTQYF. The CDR3 coding sequence is TGTGCCATCAGTGAGGGCACGCTAGCGGGGACCACAGATACGCAGTATTTT. This rearrangement joins TRBV10-3 to TRBJ2-3, with 9 bases that match TRBD2. The junction had 8 bases not matched to a gene; V was cut back by 2 bases and J by 2 bases. This CDR3 is 17 amino acids long. Germline loops: CDR1 ENHRY, CDR2 SYGVKD.

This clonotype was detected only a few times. Written as DNA, the CDR3 is TGCAGTGCTTACACGGGGCATTCCACTGAAGCTTTCTTT. This codes for CSAYTGHSTEAFF. The genes are TRBV20-1 and TRBJ1-1, with D maybe TRBD1 (5 bases). CDR1 DFQATT and CDR2 SNEGSKA come from the germline V gene (reference sequence). The CDR3 is made up of 13 amino acids. Trimming cost V 5 bases and J 4 bases, with 14 bases left between them.

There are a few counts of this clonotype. CDR3 DNA: TGTGCCAGCTCACCGCAGGGAGCGGAGACCCAGTACTTC. Residues: CASSPQGAETQYF. The V and J genes are TRBV18 and TRBJ2-5, with D perhaps TRBD1 or TRBD2 (5 bases each). Germline V CDR1 and CDR2: KGHSH, LQKENI. Trimming stripped 3 bases from V and 5 bases from J, with 10 bases between. The CDR3 length is 13 residues.

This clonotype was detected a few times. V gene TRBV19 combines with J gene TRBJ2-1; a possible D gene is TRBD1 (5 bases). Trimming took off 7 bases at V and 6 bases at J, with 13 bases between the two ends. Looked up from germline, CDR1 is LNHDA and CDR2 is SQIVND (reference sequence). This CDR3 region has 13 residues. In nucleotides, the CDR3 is TGTGCCAGTACTTCAGATACAGGCAATGAGCAGTTCTTC. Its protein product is CASTSDTGNEQFF. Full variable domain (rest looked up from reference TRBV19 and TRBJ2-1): DGGITQSPKYLFRKEGQNVTLSCEQNLNHDAMYWYRQDPGQGLRLIYYSQIVNDFQKGDIAEGYSVSREKKESFPLTVTSAQKNPTAFYLCASTSDTGNEQFFGPGTRLTVL.

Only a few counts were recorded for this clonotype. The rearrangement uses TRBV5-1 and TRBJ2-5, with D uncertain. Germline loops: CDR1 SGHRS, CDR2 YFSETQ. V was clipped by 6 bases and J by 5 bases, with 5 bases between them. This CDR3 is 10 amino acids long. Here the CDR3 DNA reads TGCGCCAGCAACGGGGAGACCCAGTACTTC. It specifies CASNGETQYF.

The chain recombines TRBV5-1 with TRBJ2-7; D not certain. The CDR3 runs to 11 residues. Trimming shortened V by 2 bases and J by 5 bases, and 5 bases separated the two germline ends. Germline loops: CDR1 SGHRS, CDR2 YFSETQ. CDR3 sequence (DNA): TGCGCCAGCAGCTTTTTACACGAGCAGTACTTC. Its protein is CASSFLHEQYF.

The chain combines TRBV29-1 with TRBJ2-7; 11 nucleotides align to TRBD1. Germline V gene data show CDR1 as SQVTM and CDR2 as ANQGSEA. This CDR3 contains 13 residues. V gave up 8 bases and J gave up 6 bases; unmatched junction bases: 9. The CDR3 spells CSIAGTGGSEQYF. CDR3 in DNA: TGCAGCATAGCCGGGACAGGGGGTAGCGAGCAGTACTTC.